This TCR beta chain was sequenced in a study of cytomegalovirus exposure and HLA in healthy donors listed by TCRdb under 2017. Regarding the research as a whole: In an earlier analysis of some 550 of the donors, roughly 300 Gb of sequence data and 120 million or so unique TCR beta sequences from 150 million to 200 million T cells were reported. Across approximately 400 genotyped donors of the cohort, an average of roughly 230,000 unique TCR beta nucleotide sequences per donor were sequenced, and roughly 17% of those sequences were non-productive. The study profiled the T cell repertoires of hundreds of subjects by immunosequencing and related them to cytomegalovirus serostatus. In addition to the first cohort of several hundred subjects, a separate validation cohort of about 120 different subjects was used. Every discovery cohort repertoire had been produced on one sequencing platform. The number of donors typed differed by locus, with 629-630 for A, B, C, DRB1 and DQB1, over 500 for DQA1, over 600 for DPA1, and around 460 for DPB1. Class I and class II HLA loci were covered by the typing at four-digit resolution. The study aimed to test whether signatures of past pathogen exposure could be identified by cataloging public T cell receptors. Because of strong linkage in the cohort, four or five DR-DQ haplotypes were treated as single units for association and clustering. An earlier analysis of 450 to 750 of the donors used high-throughput TCR beta sequencing to judge whether each TCR beta V gene segment behaved as functional or pseudogenic. To study patterns of TCR occurrence, a later analysis re-analyzed previously published TCR beta repertoires from 550 to 800 donors and added high-resolution HLA genotyping. The genetic ancestry cluster associated with self-reported Caucasian donors included about 84% of the 398 genotyped donors. A later genetic analysis used genome-wide SNP genotypes for about 55% of the 666 donors, treating that subset as a discovery cohort. The later analysis used no new phenotypic data to find candidate immune exposures, relying instead on TCR beta sequences and their occurrence across donors. An early release covering roughly 580 HLA-typed donors comprised about 320 gigabases of sequencing data and roughly 85 million unique TCR sequences. To predict cytomegalovirus infection status, the study combined high-throughput TCR immunosequencing, statistical association of individual TCRs with disease status, and machine learning. Donor age, sex, ethnicity and CMV serostatus were compiled together with the repertoire data.

What the work shows at the level of the full study, not this receptor alone: In a later genetic analysis, fewer N-insertions in productive TCRs were reported among donors in an Asian-associated ancestry cluster than the approximately 710-donor mean. The study listed approximately 150 TCR beta chains as associated with cytomegalovirus. The only immune exposure information available for the cohort was CMV serostatus. The presence/absence analyses assumed that sequencing depth was roughly uniform across donors, and that assumption may not be true. The sequencing pipeline was judged likely to have produced a cluster of highly shared sequence variants as a technical artifact. In a later analysis, HLA-associated TCR beta chains were found to be more clonally expanded and to have lower generation probabilities than equally common non-associated chains. V-gene and J-gene trimming of TCR beta chains was associated with a missense DCLRE1C variant in a later genetic analysis, and the association was replicated in an independent cohort. At a false discovery rate of 0.05, a later analysis linked some 17,000 TCR beta sequences to specific HLA alleles. A further reported finding was that TCR beta sequences accurately predicted the HLA-A and HLA-B alleles for most subjects in the first cohort. According to a later analysis, TCR association rates differed among HLA loci, with DRB1 alleles showing the most associated TCRs and HLA-C alleles showing the fewest. In both the original and validation cohorts, the classifier was reported to diagnose cytomegalovirus status with high specificity and sensitivity. Correlated functional status among segregating V segments might reflect linkage disequilibrium, but an unknown experimental factor could not be ruled out. A few of the identified cytomegalovirus-associated TCR beta chains were confirmed in vitro to be specific for cytomegalovirus antigens. HLA typing was unavailable for some donors at each locus, so association tests used only the typed subset. An earlier analysis of approximately 540 of the donors showed that most TCR beta V segments appeared in productive rearrangements either about 87% or about 30% of the time, which broadly matched IMGT annotations. Because counts were too low, seventeen rarely observed V segments, including chromosome 9 orphons, were left out of the earlier analysis of some 640 of the donors. When HLA alleles, especially DR and DQ, strongly co-occurred, TCR associations were difficult to assign to individual alleles. Because the 87-base-pair reads could not distinguish some IMGT-functional V segments, including TRBV6-2 and TRBV6-3, those segments were excluded. A later analysis found that most CMV-associated TCR beta chains appeared HLA-restricted, with HLA associations seemingly driven largely by CMV exposure. While some public TCRs were present in many individuals, most TCR sequences turned up only very rarely across donors. In this cohort, only TCR beta chains were sequenced, and detectable features were limited by the absence of alpha or paired-chain data. According to the authors, the approach could potentially be generalized to other disease states and immunological phenotypes. In a later analysis, several top co-occurrence clusters were reported to appear linked to parvovirus B19, influenza, CMV and Epstein-Barr virus.

The cohort was made up of approximately 670 healthy bone marrow donors. All cohort members were sampled while nominally healthy, although unrecorded immune exposures were likely present. The donor was CMV seropositive and belonged to the group of 270 or so seropositive cohort members. Each donor provided a peripheral blood sample, and peripheral blood mononuclear cells were used for TCR beta sequencing. Genomic DNA was extracted from the blood cell samples with the Qiagen DNeasy Blood Extraction Kit. V drops 3 bases and J drops 5 bases, leaving 13 bases in between. Looking up the germline V gene yields CDR1 SGHTA and CDR2 FQGNSA. From the cysteine up to the phenylalanine, the CDR3 has a length of 14 residues. Solely the CDR3 DNA is kept, with 42 bases framed from the first base. Library preparation was by the immunoSEQ multiplex PCR assay. For the multiplex PCR, a mixture combining 60 forward primers for TCR Vbeta segments and 13 reverse primers for TCR Jbeta segments was used. A multiplex PCR assay on genomic DNA amplified the CDR3 region of rearranged TCR beta genes. The Illumina HiSeq System was used to sequence the amplified TCR beta libraries as 87-base-pair reads. Concerning the study's data processing: A later analysis counted approximately 76 million unique TCR beta chains across the 670 or so repertoires, and around 12 million of these chains were shared by at least two donors. Raw reads were error-corrected and collapsed into unique sequences by a nearest-neighbor algorithm in which closely related sequences were merged to remove PCR and sequencing errors. To assign V, D and J gene segments, CDR3 sequences were aligned to IMGT reference sequences. Each retained sequence needed at least a six-nucleotide match to both a V gene segment and a J gene segment. Rearrangements were called productive when the CDR3 lacked stop codons and stayed in frame with V and J; all others were non-productive. Following IMGT convention, CDR3 was defined as the stretch from the second conserved V-encoded cysteine to the conserved J-encoded phenylalanine. In an earlier analysis of around 540 of the donors, sequences lacking an unambiguous match to a single V gene segment were excluded. An earlier analysis of a few hundred of the donors called V segments functional above 56.7% productive rearrangements and segregating when the between-donor standard deviation exceeded 5%. A statistical classification framework was built to diagnose cytomegalovirus status from the catalog of TCR beta chain sequences. A later analysis assigned V and J genes by comparing TCR nucleotide sequences with IMGT/GENE-DB human TR gene sequences. A later analysis assigned CDR3 sequences and most-parsimonious VDJ recombination scenarios with the TCRdist pipeline. In a later analysis, every TCR beta chain was defined by the combination of its CDR3 amino acid sequence and its V-gene family, and reads without a unique V-gene family were dropped. In a later analysis, 450 to 600 highly shared, low-generation-probability nucleotide sequences were removed to address suspected cross-contamination and a sequencing artifact. A later analysis calculated a clonal expansion index for each public chain from normalized within-repertoire ranks of inferred template counts. In a later analysis, generation probabilities were computed with a VDJ recombination model fitted to out-of-frame rearrangements, and the resulting probabilities were checked against IGoR. In a later analysis, TCR-TCR, TCR-HLA and TCR-CMV co-occurrence was scored with hypergeometric tests, and a repertoire-size bias correction was applied to TCR pairs. A later analysis estimated false discovery rates by permuting HLA or CMV assignments 20 times. In a later analysis, co-occurring TCRs were grouped with DBSCAN, and TCRdist sequence similarity was added when clustering was performed within HLA-allele-positive subsets. Repertoires with fewer than 30,000 or more than 120,000 public chains, plus five repertoires with anomalous nucleotide sharing, were excluded from co-occurrence clustering. The clones in this table, taken by TCRdb from immuneACCESS, are in-frame only. Not every clone is retained; where verified, under half of the shortfall comes from an unresolved V gene, and the cause of the rest is unknown. D and trimming come from the DNA, and the V and J calls and clone size come from that table. This sample holds 150,000 to 200,000 clones; over 80% were observed only once. Of the sample, 1.3% to 1.5% is held by the ten largest clones.

Remarks on this clone: Its antigen has not been determined. No base quality values were provided; no much bigger clone lies one nucleotide off.

The origin of this receptor is a girl aged 10 to 17 in good health and CMV-seropositive. The sequenced sample was PBMCs. The chain uses TRBV7-2 and TRBJ2-5, with no D gene named confidently. The base sequence is TGTGCCAGCAGCTTTGCCTCTCGCAGGGAGACCCAGTACTTC. It is translated as CASSFASRRETQYF.